These 10 T cell receptor beta chains originate from one sample sequenced in a study of T cell repertoires in cytomegalovirus infection. MiXCR was run by TCRdb on the reads, yielding one entry per CDR3 protein. Of hundreds of thousands of distinct CDR3 sequences in the sample, 20% to 25% are singletons; the top ten hold roughly 8%. Sequenced: CD8+ T cells from PBMCs. These receptors came from a human donor in good health (CMV status not recorded). Some clones in this sample may be carry-over from other donors' samples.

The chain joins TRBV19 to TRBJ1-1; D not certain. This CDR3 is 12 amino acids long. Germline CDR1 LNHDA, CDR2 SQIVND (reference sequence). Trimming took off 10 bases at V and 6 bases at J, with 15 bases between the two ends. In nucleotides, the CDR3 is TGTGCCACCTCGTTTGTGGGTGCTGAAGCTTTCTTT. This codes for CATSFVGAEAFF.

The chain recombines TRBV20-1 with TRBJ2-3, with unresolved D. V dropped 3 bases and J dropped 2 bases, with 9 bases sitting between them. The CDR3 has 13 residues. Germline CDR1 and CDR2: DFQATT and SNEGSKA (reference sequence). CDR3 in DNA: TGCAGTGCTAGTGGCCCCTTCACAGATACGCAGTATTTT. This codes for CSASGPFTDTQYF.

The V gene is TRBV14, the J gene TRBJ2-3; D unclear. The CDR3 length is 13 residues. The germline V gene encodes CDR1 SGHDN and CDR2 FVKESK. Between the trimmed V and J ends, which lost 1 base and 9 bases, there was a span of 11 bases. The CDR3 bases are TGTGCCAGCAGCCAAGTCGACCAACCCACGCAGTATTTT. Translated, it gives CASSQVDQPTQYF. Full variable domain (missing parts from reference TRBV14 and TRBJ2-3): EAGVTQFPSHSVIEKGQTVTLRCDPISGHDNLYWYRRVMGKEIKFLLHFVKESKQDESGMPNNRFLAERTGGTYSTLKVQPAELEDSGVYFCASSQVDQPTQYFGPGTRLTVL.

This clonotype was recorded at least ten times. This chain links TRBV29-1 with TRBJ1-6, with 11 bases lining up with TRBD1. The CDR3 sequence is 14 residues long. Trimming at V came to 7 bases and at J to 7 bases, leaving 6 bases not matched to a gene. CDR1 and CDR2 from the germline V gene are SQVTM and ANQGSEA. Here the CDR3 DNA reads TGCAGCGCCAGGACAGGGGGCAACAATTCACCCCTCCACTTT. Encoded protein: CSARTGGNNSPLHF.

The gene calls are TRBV7-9 and TRBJ2-3; TRBD2 agrees at 12 bases. V trimming: 4 bases; J trimming: 2 bases; junction bases outside the gene matches: 7. The germline V gene encodes CDR1 SEHNR and CDR2 FQNEAQ (reference sequence). This CDR3 region has 17 residues. The CDR3 region is CASSWGTSGSATDTQYF. CDR3 in DNA: TGTGCCAGCAGCTGGGGGACTAGCGGGTCCGCCACAGATACGCAGTATTTT.

J is TRBJ1-1 and V is TRBV7-9; 9 nucleotides line up with TRBD1. The germline gives CDR1 SEHNR, CDR2 FQNEAQ (reference sequence). J was trimmed by 3 bases and V by 5 bases; bases with no gene match: 7. There are 15 residues in the CDR3. CDR3 bases: TGTGCCAGCAGCCCAACGGACAGGGGTGACACTGAAGCTTTCTTT. Its translation is CASSPTDRGDTEAFF.

This clonotype has ten or more counts. The chain links TRBV7-6 to TRBJ2-5; 10 positions match TRBD2. V dropped 3 bases and J dropped 4; count of bases not matched to a gene: 8. This CDR3 is 16 amino acids long. Germline-derived CDR1 and CDR2 are SGHVS and FNYEAQ. CDR3 sequence (DNA): TGTGCCAGCAGCTTTGGGGCTAGCGGGGGCTTAGAGACCCAGTACTTC. This codes for CASSFGASGGLETQYF.

This clonotype was detected only a few times. The rearrangement links TRBV11-2 to TRBJ2-1; TRBD1 is a possible D gene (5 bases). Germline CDR1 is SGHAT and CDR2 is FQNNGV. CDR3 length: 14 residues. Trimming cost V 4 bases and J 9 bases, with 16 bases left between them. CDR3 region: CASSSARQGGEQFF. DNA for the CDR3: TGTGCCAGCAGCTCCGCCCGGCAGGGCGGTGAGCAGTTCTTC.

This clonotype has only a few counts. The chain uses TRBV4-1 and TRBJ2-3; 9 positions match TRBD2. CDR1 and CDR2 from the germline V gene are MGHRA and YSYEKL. The V and J ends lost 5 bases and 3 bases, in that order; junction bases with no gene match: 12. The CDR3 has 17 residues. In nucleotides, the CDR3 is TGCGCCAGCAGCGAAAGCTGGCGGGGGGGATATACAGATACGCAGTATTTT. Encoded protein: CASSESWRGGYTDTQYF.

The rearrangement uses TRBV12-3 or TRBV12-4 and TRBJ2-7, with a weak D call TRBD1 (5 bases). V lost 0 bases to trimming and J lost 3 bases, with 12 bases between them. The CDR3 is 15 residues long. The CDR3 coding sequence is TGTGCCAGCAGTTTAGCGCTGGGGCAGATCTACGAGCAGTACTTC. It encodes CASSLALGQIYEQYF.